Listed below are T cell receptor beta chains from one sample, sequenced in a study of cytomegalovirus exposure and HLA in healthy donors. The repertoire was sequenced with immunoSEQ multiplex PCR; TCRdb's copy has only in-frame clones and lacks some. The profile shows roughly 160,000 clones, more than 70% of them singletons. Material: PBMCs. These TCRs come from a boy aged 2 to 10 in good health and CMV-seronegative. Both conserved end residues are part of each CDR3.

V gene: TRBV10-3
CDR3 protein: CAISESGGAPRTDTQYF

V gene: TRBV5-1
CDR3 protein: CASSLAGNSNQPQHF

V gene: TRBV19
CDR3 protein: CASSIDLGGTHKYEQYF

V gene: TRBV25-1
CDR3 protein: CARDSGRETQYF

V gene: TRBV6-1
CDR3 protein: CASSEGGLAGGGETQYF

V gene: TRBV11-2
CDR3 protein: CASSPGGTGPGQPQHF

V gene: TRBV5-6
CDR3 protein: CASSLGPRTGDTDTQYF

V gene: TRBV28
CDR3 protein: CASSFLKRINIQYF

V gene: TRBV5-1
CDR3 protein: CASSVRTGGLDYGYTF

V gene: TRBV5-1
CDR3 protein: CASSLIQGSHNEQFF

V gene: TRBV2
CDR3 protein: CASSERRAGFYEQYF

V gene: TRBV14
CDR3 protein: CASSQDRRVAEAFF

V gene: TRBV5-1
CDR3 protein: CASSTGGSGRAPETQYF

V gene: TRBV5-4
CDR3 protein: CASSLVQGLQYF

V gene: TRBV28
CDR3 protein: CASSLALVLANYGYTF

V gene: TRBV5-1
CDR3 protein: CASSTWGERDTQYF

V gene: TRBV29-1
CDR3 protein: CSVETGLARETQYF

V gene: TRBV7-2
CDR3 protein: CASSLVPSGSYADTQYF

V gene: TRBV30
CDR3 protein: CAWSVEVTGYTF

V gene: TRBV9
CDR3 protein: CASSVGTGIGETQYF

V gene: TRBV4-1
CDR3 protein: CASSRVTSGRGTDTQHF

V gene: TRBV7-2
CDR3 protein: CASSPHRANYGYTF

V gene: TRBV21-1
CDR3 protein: CASSGKGTGTAEEGDTQYF

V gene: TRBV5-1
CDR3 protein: CASSLGLAGGGSYNEQFF

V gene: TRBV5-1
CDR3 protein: CASSARDRGHNEQFF

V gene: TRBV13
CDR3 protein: CASSSGGGGETQYF

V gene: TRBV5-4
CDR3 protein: CASGRGTEAFF

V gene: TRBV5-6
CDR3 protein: CASSNRGPGDNQPQHF

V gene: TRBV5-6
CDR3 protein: CASSWGQGLVKYEQYF

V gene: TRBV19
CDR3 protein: CASSIARTGELFF

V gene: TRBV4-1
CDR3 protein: CASSPSETGSNSPLHF

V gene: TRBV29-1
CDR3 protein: CSAGGSSYEQYF

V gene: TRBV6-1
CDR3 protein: CASSDSGRVLFF

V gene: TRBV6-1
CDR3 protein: CASSNNQGASQPQHF

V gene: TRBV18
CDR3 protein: CASSRGQGDGYTF

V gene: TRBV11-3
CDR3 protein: CASSLSLVDTQYF

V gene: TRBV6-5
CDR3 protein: CASSYSNRAYEQYF

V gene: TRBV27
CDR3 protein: CASLKLPGRGRTEAFF

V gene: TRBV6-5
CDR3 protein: CASTPDRENGYTF

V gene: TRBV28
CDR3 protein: CASSFPSGRDNTGELFF

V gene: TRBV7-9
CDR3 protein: CASSQLAGGTGELFF

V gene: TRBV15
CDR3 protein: CATSRRTSGITDTQYF

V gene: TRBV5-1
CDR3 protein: CASSYLAGGPSGGETQYF

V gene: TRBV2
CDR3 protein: CASSGGRSRELFF

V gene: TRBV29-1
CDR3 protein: CSVETQGSNYGYTF

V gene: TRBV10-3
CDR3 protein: CATGGGNQPQHF

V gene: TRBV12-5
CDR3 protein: CASGFWDGLADPRPDTQYF

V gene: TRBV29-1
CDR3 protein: CSVGGGSNQPQHF

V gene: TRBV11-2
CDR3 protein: CASSSLAGLGYNEQFF

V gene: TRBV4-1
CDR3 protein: CASSLGPEGDEQFF

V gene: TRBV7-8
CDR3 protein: CASSPRNSYGYTF

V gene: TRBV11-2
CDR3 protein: CASSPRDYYYEQYF

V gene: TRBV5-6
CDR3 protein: CASSIPRTGSTYEQYF

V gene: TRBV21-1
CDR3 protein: CASGQGNEKLFF

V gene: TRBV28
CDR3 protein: CAYRDRADTQYF

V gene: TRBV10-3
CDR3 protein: CAISESQATSPNEQFF

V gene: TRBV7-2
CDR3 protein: CASSITTSGSIYNEQFF